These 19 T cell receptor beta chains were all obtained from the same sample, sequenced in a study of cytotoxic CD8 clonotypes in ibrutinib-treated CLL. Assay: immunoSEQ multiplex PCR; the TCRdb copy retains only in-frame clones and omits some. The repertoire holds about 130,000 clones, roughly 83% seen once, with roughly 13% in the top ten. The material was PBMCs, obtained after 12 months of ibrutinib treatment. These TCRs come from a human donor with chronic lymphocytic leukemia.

CDR3 residues: CASSSLAGDEQFF. The CDR3, as DNA: TGTGCCAGCAGCTCTTTAGCGGGAGATGAGCAGTTCTTC. This chain uses TRBV7-7 with TRBJ2-1; TRBD2 matches 9 bases. Trimming cost V 4 bases and J 8 bases; bases outside gene matches: 3. This CDR3 is 13 amino acids long. The germline V gene encodes CDR1 SSHAT and CDR2 FNYEAQ (reference sequence).

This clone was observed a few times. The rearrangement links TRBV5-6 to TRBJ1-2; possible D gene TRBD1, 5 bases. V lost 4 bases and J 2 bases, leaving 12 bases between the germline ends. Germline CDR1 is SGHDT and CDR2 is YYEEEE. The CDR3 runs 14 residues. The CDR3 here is CASSRGAGNYGYTF. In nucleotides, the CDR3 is TGTGCCAGCAGCCGAGGGGCAGGAAACTATGGCTACACCTTC.

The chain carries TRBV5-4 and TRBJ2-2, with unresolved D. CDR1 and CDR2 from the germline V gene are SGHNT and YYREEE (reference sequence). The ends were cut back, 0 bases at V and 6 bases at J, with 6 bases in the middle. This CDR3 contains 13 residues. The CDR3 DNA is TGTGCCAGCAGCTTGGATACTGCCGGGGAGCTGTTTTTT. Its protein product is CASSLDTAGELFF.

In nucleotides, the CDR3 is TGTGCCTGGAGTGTATTGGTTGACCCGGGGCATTCACCCCTCCACTTT. It specifies CAWSVLVDPGHSPLHF. The rearrangement uses TRBV30 and TRBJ1-6, with D possibly TRBD1 on 5 matching bases. Between the trimmed V and J ends, which lost 0 bases and 8 bases, there was a span of 17 bases. The CDR3 runs 16 residues. Germline CDR1 GTSNPN, CDR2 SVGIG (reference sequence).

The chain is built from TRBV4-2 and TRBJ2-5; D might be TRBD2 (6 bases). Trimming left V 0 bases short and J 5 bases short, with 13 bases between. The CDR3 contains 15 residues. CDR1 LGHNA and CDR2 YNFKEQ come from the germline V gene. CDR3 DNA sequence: TGTGCCAGCAGCCAAGAGGGACTGGCCATGGAGACCCAGTACTTC. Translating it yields CASSQEGLAMETQYF.

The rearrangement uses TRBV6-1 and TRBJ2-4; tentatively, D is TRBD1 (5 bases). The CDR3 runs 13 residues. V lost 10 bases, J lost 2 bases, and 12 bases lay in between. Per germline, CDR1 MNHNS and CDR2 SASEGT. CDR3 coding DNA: TGTGCCACGACCAGGGTTTCCAAAAACATTCAGTACTTC. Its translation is CATTRVSKNIQYF.

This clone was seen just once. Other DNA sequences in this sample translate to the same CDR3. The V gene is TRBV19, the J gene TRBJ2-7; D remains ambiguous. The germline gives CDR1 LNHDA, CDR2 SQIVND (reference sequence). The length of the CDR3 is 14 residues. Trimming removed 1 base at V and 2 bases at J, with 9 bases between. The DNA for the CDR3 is TGTGCCAGTAGTATAGTAGCAGGAACCTACGAGCAGTACTTC. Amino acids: CASSIVAGTYEQYF.

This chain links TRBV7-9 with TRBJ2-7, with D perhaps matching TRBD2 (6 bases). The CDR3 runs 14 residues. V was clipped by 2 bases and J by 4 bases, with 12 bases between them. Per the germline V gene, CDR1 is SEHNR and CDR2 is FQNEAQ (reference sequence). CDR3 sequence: CASSLLGSGYEQYF. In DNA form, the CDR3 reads TGTGCCAGCAGCTTACTCGGGAGCGGGTACGAGCAGTACTTC.

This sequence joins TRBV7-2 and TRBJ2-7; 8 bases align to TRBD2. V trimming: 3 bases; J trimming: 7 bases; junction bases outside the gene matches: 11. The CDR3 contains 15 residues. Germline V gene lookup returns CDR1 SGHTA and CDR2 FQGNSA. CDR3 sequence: CASSLGSGNALEQYF. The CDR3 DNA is TGTGCCAGCAGCTTGGGTAGCGGGAACGCTTTGGAGCAGTACTTC. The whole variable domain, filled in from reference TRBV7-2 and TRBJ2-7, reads GAGVSQSPSNKVTEKGKDVELRCDPISGHTALYWYRQSLGQGLEFLIYFQGNSAPDKSGLPSDRFSAERTGGSVSTLTIQRTQQEDSAVYLCASSLGSGNALEQYFGPGTRLTVT.

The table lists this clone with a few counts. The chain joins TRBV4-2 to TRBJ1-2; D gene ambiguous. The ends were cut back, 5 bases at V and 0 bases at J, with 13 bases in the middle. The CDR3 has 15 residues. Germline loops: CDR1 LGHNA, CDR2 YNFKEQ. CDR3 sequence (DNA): TGTGCCAGCAGCGGCAGGTTCGATGCTAACTATGGCTACACCTTC. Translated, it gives CASSGRFDANYGYTF.

This chain's CDR3 is CASSPGRQAIYEQYF. CDR3 nucleotides: TGTGCCAGCAGCCCCGGAAGACAGGCCATCTACGAGCAGTACTTC. V gene TRBV4-2 combines with J gene TRBJ2-7; possibly TRBD1 for D (6 bases). The CDR3 consists of 15 residues. Trimming stripped 4 bases from V and 3 bases from J, with 16 bases between. CDR1 is LGHNA and CDR2 is YNFKEQ in the germline V gene.

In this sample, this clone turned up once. The CDR3 bases are TGTGCCAGCAGTCATACGCAGTATTTT. This gives the protein CASSHTQYF. V is TRBV2 and J is TRBJ2-3; no firm D call. Trimming cost V 5 bases and J 7 bases, with 1 base left between them. The CDR3 spans 9 residues. Germline assignment: CDR1 SNHLY and CDR2 FYNNEI. The variable domain in full, with the rest retrieved from reference TRBV2 and TRBJ2-3, is EPEVTQTPSHQVTQMGQEVILRCVPISNHLYFYWYRQILGQKVEFLVSFYNNEISEKSEIFDDQFSVERPDGSNFTLKIRSTKLEDSAMYFCASSHTQYFGPGTRLTVL.

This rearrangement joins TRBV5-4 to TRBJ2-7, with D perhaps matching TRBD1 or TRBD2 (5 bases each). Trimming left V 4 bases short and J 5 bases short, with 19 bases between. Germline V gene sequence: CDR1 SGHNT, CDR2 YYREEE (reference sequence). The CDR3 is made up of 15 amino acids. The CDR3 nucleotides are TGTGCCAGCAGCCGACATGGGGACCCTCGGAACGAGCAGTACTTC. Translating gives CASSRHGDPRNEQYF.

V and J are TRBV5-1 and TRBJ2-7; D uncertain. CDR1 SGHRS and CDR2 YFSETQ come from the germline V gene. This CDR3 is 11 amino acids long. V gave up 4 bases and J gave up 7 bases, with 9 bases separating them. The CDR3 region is CASSPGWEQYF. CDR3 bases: TGCGCCAGCAGCCCCGGTTGGGAGCAGTACTTC.

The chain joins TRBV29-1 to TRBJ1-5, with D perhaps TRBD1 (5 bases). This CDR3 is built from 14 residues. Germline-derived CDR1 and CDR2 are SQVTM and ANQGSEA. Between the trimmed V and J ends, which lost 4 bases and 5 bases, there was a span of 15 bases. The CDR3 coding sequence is TGCAGCGTTGGGTGGGCAGGGAAATATCAGCCCCAGCATTTT. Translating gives CSVGWAGKYQPQHF.

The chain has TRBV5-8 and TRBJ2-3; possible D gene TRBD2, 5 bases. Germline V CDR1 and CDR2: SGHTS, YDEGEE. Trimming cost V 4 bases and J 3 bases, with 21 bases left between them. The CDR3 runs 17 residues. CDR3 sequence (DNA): TGTGCCAGCAGCCTCGCAGGAGGACGAAAGGTGACAGATACGCAGTATTTT. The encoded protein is CASSLAGGRKVTDTQYF.

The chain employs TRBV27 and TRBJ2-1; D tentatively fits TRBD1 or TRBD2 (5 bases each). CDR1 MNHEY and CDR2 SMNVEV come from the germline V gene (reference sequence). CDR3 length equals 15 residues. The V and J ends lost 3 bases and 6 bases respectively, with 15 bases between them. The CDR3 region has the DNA TGTGCCAGCAGTTTCAACTACCGGGACCGCAATGAGCAGTTCTTC. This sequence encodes CASSFNYRDRNEQFF.

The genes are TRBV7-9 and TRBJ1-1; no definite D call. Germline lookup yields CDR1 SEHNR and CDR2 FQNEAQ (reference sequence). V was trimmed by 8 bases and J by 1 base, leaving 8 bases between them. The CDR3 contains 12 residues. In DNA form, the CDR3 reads TGTGCCAGCGGCACAGCGAACACTGAAGCTTTCTTT. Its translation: CASGTANTEAFF.

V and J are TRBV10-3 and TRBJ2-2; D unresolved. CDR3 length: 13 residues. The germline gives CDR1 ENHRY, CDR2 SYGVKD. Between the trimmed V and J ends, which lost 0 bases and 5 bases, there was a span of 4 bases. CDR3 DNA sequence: TGTGCCATCAGTGAGTCGGGGACCGGGGAGCTGTTTTTT. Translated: CAISESGTGELFF.